The sequence of this T cell receptor (beta chain) was determined in a study of cytomegalovirus exposure and HLA in healthy donors. Study-wide results and caveats: Within an earlier analysis, most TCR beta V segments proved productive either about 87% or about 30% of the time. Researchers counted around 180 TCR beta chains as cytomegalovirus-associated.

On this clone itself: Antigen: not known.

PCR primers comprised 60 Vbeta and 13 Jbeta primers. Method: immunoSEQ multiplex PCR; TCRdb's copy keeps in-frame clones and lacks some. Its table lists 100,000 to 150,000 clones. CDR3 length: 15 residues. Between the trimmed V and J ends, which lost 1 base and 3 bases, there was a span of 12 bases. Germline CDR1 SGHTA, CDR2 FQGNSA. Sequenced sample: PBMCs. The clonotype originates from a woman aged 40 to 55 in good health and CMV-seronegative. This chain uses TRBV7-2 with TRBJ1-1; tentatively, D is TRBD1 (5 bases). The CDR3 is CASSLEQAKYTEAFF. In DNA form, the CDR3 reads TGTGCCAGCAGCTTAGAACAGGCGAAGTACACTGAAGCTTTCTTT.